The 30 T cell receptor beta chains given below trace back to one sample, sequenced in a study of technical replicates of blood from several donors. TCRdb's copy holds only in-frame clones and misses some; the assay was immunoSEQ multiplex PCR. The sample holds some 74,000 clones, around 89% seen once. The sequenced material came from T cells isolated from PBMCs. These receptors were obtained from a human donor in good health.

V and J are TRBV5-4 and TRBJ1-4; no clear D gene. Between the trimmed V and J ends, which lost 4 bases and 0 bases, there was a span of 7 bases. CDR1 and CDR2 from the germline V gene are SGHNT and YYREEE (reference sequence). The CDR3 is made up of 14 amino acids. The CDR3 nucleotides read TGTGCCAGCAGCCGGTTTGCAACTAATGAAAAACTGTTTTTT. Its translation is CASSRFATNEKLFF.

V and J are TRBV2 and TRBJ2-2; tentatively, D is TRBD1 (6 bases). Germline lookup yields CDR1 SNHLY and CDR2 FYNNEI. The CDR3 has 14 residues. The V end was cut by 7 bases, the J end by 4 bases, with 13 bases between. The CDR3 is CASTAQGPTGELFF. The CDR3 DNA reads as TGTGCCAGCACAGCACAGGGACCCACCGGGGAGCTGTTTTTT.

The rearrangement links TRBV13 to TRBJ2-7; 7 bases line up with TRBD2. Trimming removed 5 bases from V and 1 base from J; junction bases left unmatched: 14. In germline, CDR1 is PRHDT, CDR2 FYEKMQ (reference sequence). CDR3 length: 17 amino acids. CDR3 protein: CASSPTGTKRDSYEQYF. The CDR3 DNA is TGTGCCAGCAGCCCCACTGGGACTAAGCGGGATTCCTACGAGCAGTACTTC.

This clone has a single count. The chain has TRBV9 and TRBJ2-2; D is unclear. V lost 1 base, J lost 4 bases, and 5 bases lay in between. Germline loops: CDR1 SGDLS, CDR2 YYNGEE. The CDR3 loop spans 13 amino acids. CDR3 residues: CASSVSSTGELFF. CDR3 bases: TGTGCCAGCAGCGTATCGAGCACCGGGGAGCTGTTTTTT.

J is TRBJ2-1 and V is TRBV9; a possible D gene is TRBD2 (6 bases). Trimming removed 0 bases at V and 6 bases at J, with 10 bases between. The germline V gene encodes CDR1 SGDLS and CDR2 YYNGEE. This CDR3 spans 14 amino acids. The CDR3 here is CASSVAPLANEQFF. The CDR3 bases are TGTGCCAGCAGCGTAGCTCCACTAGCCAATGAGCAGTTCTTC.

J is TRBJ2-1 and V is TRBV27, with TRBD2 matching over 15 bases. With V trimmed by 7 bases and J by 4 bases, 5 bases remained unmatched. CDR3 length: 16 residues. Germline V gene data show CDR1 as MNHEY and CDR2 as SMNVEV (reference sequence). The CDR3 nucleotides read TGTGCCAGCAAGGGACTAGCGGGAGGCTCTTACAATGAGCAGTTCTTC. It is translated as CASKGLAGGSYNEQFF.

The chain recombines TRBV9 with TRBJ2-7; 7 nucleotides match TRBD2. The V and J ends lost 0 bases and 5 bases, in that order; junction bases with no gene match: 5. Germline assignment: CDR1 SGDLS and CDR2 YYNGEE. The CDR3 runs 14 residues. CDR3 sequence reads: CASSVGTSHHEQYF. CDR3 coding DNA: TGTGCCAGCAGCGTAGGGACTAGTCACCACGAGCAGTACTTC.

This chain's CDR3 is CASSKAKQGFSGANVLTF. For the CDR3, the DNA is TGTGCCAGCAGCAAAGCAAAACAGGGGTTCTCTGGGGCCAACGTCCTGACTTTC. The genes are TRBV21-1 and TRBJ2-6; the table's D gene call, TRBD1, was not cross checked with the DNA. TRBV21-1 is shown as a pseudogene. The CDR3 contains 18 residues.

V gene TRBV4-2 combines with J gene TRBJ2-6; D not resolved. CDR3 length equals 17 residues. CDR1 LGHNA and CDR2 YNFKEQ come from the germline V gene. The V and J ends lost 0 bases and 4 bases respectively, with 13 bases between them. The CDR3 reads CASSQDSSVAGANVLTF. The DNA of the CDR3 is TGTGCCAGCAGCCAAGATTCATCGGTCGCCGGGGCCAACGTCCTGACTTTC.

The chain couples TRBV5-5 to TRBJ2-7; D possibly corresponds to TRBD1 (5 bases). The germline gives CDR1 SGHKS, CDR2 YYEKEE (reference sequence). V shed 0 bases and J shed 4 bases, with 14 bases lying between them. This CDR3 spans 15 amino acids. CDR3 sequence (DNA): TGTGCCAGCAGCTTGGGGGGCAGGGTTGGTTACGAGCAGTACTTC. As protein: CASSLGGRVGYEQYF.

The J gene is TRBJ1-4, the V gene TRBV19; tentatively, D is TRBD1 (5 bases). Trimming left V 7 bases short and J 8 bases short, with 14 bases between. CDR1 and CDR2 (germline): LNHDA, SQIVND (reference sequence). The CDR3 has 13 residues. CDR3 nucleotides: TGTGCCAGTAATACAGGTGTAATGGAAAAACTGTTTTTT. Amino acid sequence: CASNTGVMEKLFF.

The chain carries TRBV28 and TRBJ2-7; a possible D gene is TRBD2 (6 bases). The V end was cut by 4 bases, the J end by 9 bases, with 13 bases between. There are 12 residues in the CDR3. The germline gives CDR1 MDHEN, CDR2 SYDVKM. CDR3 amino acids: CASSWEDRGQYF. CDR3 nucleotides: TGTGCCAGCAGTTGGGAGGATCGGGGGCAGTACTTC.

The chain has TRBV4-2 and TRBJ2-1; 8 bases are a match to TRBD2. This CDR3 is 17 amino acids long. V shed 1 base, J shed 4 bases, and the junction held 9 bases outside the gene matches. Germline V lookup: CDR1 LGHNA, CDR2 YNFKEQ. CDR3 in DNA: TGTGCCAGCAGCCAAGCGTCTCTAGCGGGTGTATACAATGAGCAGTTCTTC. This translates into CASSQASLAGVYNEQFF.

This clone was found once. The V call is TRBV6-6, the J call TRBJ1-5; D is unclear. Germline values: CDR1 MNHNY, CDR2 SVGAGI (reference sequence). The CDR3 is made up of 13 amino acids. The V end was cut by 7 bases, the J end by 4 bases, with 11 bases between. The CDR3 sequence: CASKMGTNQPQHF. Written as DNA, the CDR3 is TGTGCCAGCAAAATGGGCACAAATCAGCCCCAGCATTTT.

The gene calls are TRBV11-3 and TRBJ2-7, with D tentatively TRBD1 (5 bases). Germline V gene sequence: CDR1 SGHNT, CDR2 YENEEA. Trimming cost V 2 bases and J 5 bases, with 13 bases left between them. The CDR3 length is 14 residues. The DNA for the CDR3 is TGTGCCAGCAGCTTAAGCCAGGGTTACCACGAGCAGTACTTC. Its translation: CASSLSQGYHEQYF.

This clone was counted only a few times. The rearrangement links TRBV4-2 to TRBJ2-3; perhaps TRBD2 as D (6 bases). This CDR3 has 15 amino acids. Germline CDR1 reads LGHNA; CDR2 reads YNFKEQ. The germline V and J ends were trimmed by 1 base and 2 bases, with 10 bases remaining between them. CDR3 amino acids: CASSQAGDNTDTQYF. CDR3 DNA sequence: TGTGCCAGCAGCCAAGCGGGAGATAACACAGATACGCAGTATTTT.

The chain carries TRBV2 and TRBJ2-7; 7 bases align to TRBD1. Trimming at V came to 5 bases and at J to 5 bases, leaving 15 bases not matched to a gene. The CDR3 has 16 residues. Germline V gene sequence: CDR1 SNHLY, CDR2 FYNNEI. The CDR3 DNA follows: TGTGCCAGCAGTCCTTACAGGGGTACCAGCAGCGACGAGCAGTACTTC. Its protein product is CASSPYRGTSSDEQYF.

CDR3 residues: CASSWQGAQGYTF. CDR3 sequence (DNA): TGTGCCAGCAGCTGGCAGGGGGCGCAAGGCTACACCTTC. V gene TRBV5-4 combines with J gene TRBJ1-2; 8 bases match TRBD1. The V gene end was trimmed by 3 bases and the J gene end by 8 bases; junction bases not matched to a gene: 6. CDR1 is SGHNT and CDR2 is YYREEE in the germline V gene (reference sequence). CDR3 length: 13 residues.

The chain recombines TRBV27 with TRBJ2-1; 7 nucleotides line up with TRBD1. With V trimmed by 8 bases and J by 3 bases, 13 bases remained unmatched. The CDR3 sequence is 16 residues long. In germline, CDR1 is MNHEY, CDR2 SMNVEV (reference sequence). CDR3 in DNA: TGTGCCAGCTGGGGTCCAACAGGGGCGGGCTACAATGAGCAGTTCTTC. This encodes CASWGPTGAGYNEQFF.

This sequence joins TRBV5-1 and TRBJ1-1; D may be TRBD1 (5 bases). Per germline, CDR1 SGHRS and CDR2 YFSETQ. This CDR3 is built from 13 residues. V was pared by 4 bases and J by 5 bases, with 12 bases between. This chain's CDR3 is CASSLSGITEAFF. For the CDR3, the DNA is TGCGCCAGCAGCCTATCAGGGATAACTGAAGCTTTCTTT.

The V and J genes are TRBV5-1 and TRBJ1-2; D gene uncertain. V was trimmed by 0 bases and J by 3 bases, leaving 6 bases between them. Germline V gene sequence: CDR1 SGHRS, CDR2 YFSETQ. The CDR3 extends over 13 amino acids. The chain's CDR3 is CASSLDSYYGYTF. The CDR3 nucleotides read TGCGCCAGCAGCTTGGACAGTTACTATGGCTACACCTTC.

The chain has TRBV28 and TRBJ2-7; 7 nucleotides align to TRBD2. The length of the CDR3 is 13 residues. Germline values: CDR1 MDHEN, CDR2 SYDVKM. V lost 6 bases, J lost 2 bases, and 4 bases stayed unmatched. In nucleotides, the CDR3 is TGTGCCAGCAGGCGCGGGAGTCCCTACGAGCAGTACTTC. It codes for CASRRGSPYEQYF.

V usage is TRBV28 and J usage is TRBJ2-1, with 12 bases aligning to TRBD2. The germline gives CDR1 MDHEN, CDR2 SYDVKM. Unmatched junction bases numbered 9, after V lost 3 bases and J lost 0 bases. The length of the CDR3 is 19 residues. CDR3 region: CASSFGLAGFGSSYNEQFF. The CDR3 nucleotides read TGTGCCAGCAGTTTCGGACTAGCGGGATTCGGGAGCTCCTACAATGAGCAGTTCTTC.

This sequence joins TRBV2 and TRBJ1-1; 8 nucleotides agree with TRBD1. CDR1 and CDR2 (germline): SNHLY, FYNNEI. V dropped 6 bases and J dropped 8; count of bases not matched to a gene: 8. The CDR3 covers 13 residues. The CDR3, as DNA: TGTGCCAGCAGCCGACAGGGGTGGATAGAAGCTTTCTTT. This sequence encodes CASSRQGWIEAFF.

The rearrangement links TRBV14 to TRBJ1-3, with D unresolved. The V and J ends lost 4 bases and 0 bases respectively, with 10 bases between them. This CDR3 spans 15 amino acids. Per germline, CDR1 SGHDN and CDR2 FVKESK. In nucleotides, the CDR3 is TGTGCCAGCAGCCTCCTGACACTCTCTGGAAACACCATATATTTT. This encodes CASSLLTLSGNTIYF.

The chain employs TRBV2 and TRBJ2-5; tentatively, D is TRBD2 (5 bases). Trimming took 0 bases from V and 4 from J, leaving 12 bases between them. CDR1 and CDR2 (germline): SNHLY, FYNNEI. This CDR3 spans 15 amino acids. The CDR3 region is CASSEALGRGETQYF. The CDR3 DNA follows: TGTGCCAGCAGTGAAGCACTAGGCAGAGGAGAGACCCAGTACTTC.

The chain couples TRBV28 to TRBJ2-5; 14 bases fit TRBD2. After removal of 4 bases from V and 3 bases from J, the junction contained 1 base not matched to a gene. The germline CDR1 and CDR2 sequences are MDHEN and SYDVKM. This CDR3 region has 15 residues. The CDR3 DNA is TGTGCCAGCAGTTCGGGACTAGCGGGAGAAGAGACCCAGTACTTC. The encoded protein is CASSSGLAGEETQYF.

This chain joins TRBV18 and TRBJ2-7; no clear D. Germline-derived CDR1 and CDR2 are KGHSH and LQKENI. The V end lost 6 bases, the J end lost 0 bases, and 12 bases lay between the germline ends. The CDR3 sequence is 14 residues long. The CDR3 reads CASSPVRSSYEQYF. The CDR3 DNA follows: TGTGCCAGCTCCCCTGTACGGAGCTCCTACGAGCAGTACTTC.

The chain joins TRBV9 to TRBJ2-5; D ambiguous. Germline V gene sequence: CDR1 SGDLS, CDR2 YYNGEE. There are 13 residues in the CDR3. Trimming shortened V by 0 bases and J by 7 bases, and 10 bases separated the two germline ends. The chain's CDR3 is CASSVEVAGTQYF. In DNA, the CDR3 is TGTGCCAGCAGCGTAGAGGTAGCCGGGACCCAGTACTTC.

This chain joins TRBV11-3 and TRBJ2-2; D possibly corresponds to TRBD1 (5 bases). Between the trimmed V and J ends, which lost 0 bases and 7 bases, there was a span of 9 bases. The germline V gene encodes CDR1 SGHNT and CDR2 YENEEA. The CDR3 extends over 14 amino acids. The CDR3 spells CASSLDRASGELFF. In DNA form, the CDR3 reads TGTGCCAGCAGCTTAGACAGGGCTAGCGGGGAGCTGTTTTTT.